One and the same sample provided the 2 T cell receptor beta chains below, sequenced in a study of blood T cell repertoires in COVID-19. Clones were read by immunoSEQ multiplex PCR, and TCRdb kept only the in-frame ones, dropping some. The sample consists of more than 250,000 clones, around 90% of them appearing once. Sequencing used peripheral blood. The receptors were sampled from a man between 18 and 35 years old who had recovered from COVID-19.

The chain recombines TRBV7-2 with TRBJ2-3, with D maybe TRBD2 (6 bases). Germline CDR1 is SGHTA and CDR2 is FQGNSA. This CDR3 has 15 residues. Trimming shortened V by 5 bases and J by 3 bases, and 15 bases separated the two germline ends. This CDR3 is CASSPQFGGTDTQYF. In DNA, the CDR3 is TGTGCCAGCAGCCCACAGTTTGGGGGGACAGATACGCAGTATTTT.

The chain couples TRBV25-1 to TRBJ1-4, with TRBD1 matching over 7 bases. The V gene's germline CDR1 is MGHDK and CDR2 SYGVNS. The ends lost 3 bases at V and 2 bases at J; junction bases unmatched: 12. The CDR3 is made up of 18 amino acids. CDR3 region: CASSDPQTVQGTNEKLFF. CDR3 coding DNA: TGTGCCAGCAGTGACCCCCAAACAGTACAGGGGACTAATGAAAAACTGTTTTTT.